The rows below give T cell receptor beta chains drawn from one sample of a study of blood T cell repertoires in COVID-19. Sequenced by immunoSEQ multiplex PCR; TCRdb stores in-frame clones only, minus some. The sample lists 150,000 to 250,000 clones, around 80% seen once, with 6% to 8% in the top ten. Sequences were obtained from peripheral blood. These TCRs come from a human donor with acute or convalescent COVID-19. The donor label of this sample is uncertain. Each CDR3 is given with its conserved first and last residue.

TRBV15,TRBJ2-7,CATSNRASGAYEQYF
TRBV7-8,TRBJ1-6,CASSSAYGQDNSPLHF
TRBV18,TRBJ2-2,CASVGQGATGELFF
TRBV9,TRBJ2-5,CASSVGLAAQETQYF
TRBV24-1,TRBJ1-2,CATSDKGRSYGYTF
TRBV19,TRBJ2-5,CASSASETQYF
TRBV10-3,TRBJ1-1,CAITREGGRYTEAFF
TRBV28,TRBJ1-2,CASSPAGQPSYGYTF
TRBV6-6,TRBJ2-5,CASRIGQGYQETQYF
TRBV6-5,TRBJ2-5,CASNRETQYF
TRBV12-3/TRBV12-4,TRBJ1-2,CASSLGGALGYTF
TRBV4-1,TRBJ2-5,CASSQGLAGGQETQYF
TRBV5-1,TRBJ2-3,CASSLAGTSKSTDTQYF
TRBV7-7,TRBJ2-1,CASSPTRSRYNEQFF
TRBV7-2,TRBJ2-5,CASSLVVGVETQYF
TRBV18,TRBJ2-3,CASSPRDSSTDTQYF
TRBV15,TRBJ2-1,CATSRDPPITTSASYNEQFF
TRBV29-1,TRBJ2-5,CSAATGAGETQYF
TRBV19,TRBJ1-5,CASSPPGEGKRYFNQPQHF
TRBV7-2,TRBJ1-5,CASSLEKGAGQPQHF
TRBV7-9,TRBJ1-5,CASSLGGGYQPQHF
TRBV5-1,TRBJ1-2,CASSFGGEGYTF
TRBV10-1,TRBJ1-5,CASRGGTRNQPQHF
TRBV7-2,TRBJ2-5,CASSLSGGNQETQYF
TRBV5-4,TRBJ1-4,CASSFRGEKLFF
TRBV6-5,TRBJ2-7,CASSYSTSGTLGQYF
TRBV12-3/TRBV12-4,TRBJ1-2,CASSLAGTGTFAF
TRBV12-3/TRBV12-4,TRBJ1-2,CASTRDFTGGYTF
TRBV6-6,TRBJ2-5,CASSRTQPQETQYF
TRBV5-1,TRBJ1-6,CASSLQGPNSPLHF
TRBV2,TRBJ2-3,CASSDLPPGLAGGRTQYF
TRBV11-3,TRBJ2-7,CASSLDRCRTAQGYEQYF
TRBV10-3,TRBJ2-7,CAIGERETHEQYF
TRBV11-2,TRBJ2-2,CASTTSGVNTGELFF
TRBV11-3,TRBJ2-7,CASSLEEGNEQYF
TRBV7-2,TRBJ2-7,CASSLAGTGGGYEQYF
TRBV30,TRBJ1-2,CAWSLTGGYTF
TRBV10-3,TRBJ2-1,CAISEGGRGNEQFF
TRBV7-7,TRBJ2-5,CASSSRAAELQETQYF
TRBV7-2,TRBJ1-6,CASSLVGVTNSYNSPLHF
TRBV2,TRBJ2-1,CASKALAGVGFF
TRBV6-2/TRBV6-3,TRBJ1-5,CASSPQGGGNQPQHF
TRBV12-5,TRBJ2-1,CASGIYGEQFF
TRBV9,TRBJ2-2,CASSLSGRDSSEHRGAVF
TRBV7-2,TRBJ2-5,CASSLNLDRAAKTQYF
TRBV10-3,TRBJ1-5,CAISPVTGGNQPQHF
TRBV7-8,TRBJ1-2,CASSIMQGGGYGYTF
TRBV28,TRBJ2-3,CASSTHGGGTDTQYF
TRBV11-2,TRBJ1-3,CASSSTGEGNTIYF